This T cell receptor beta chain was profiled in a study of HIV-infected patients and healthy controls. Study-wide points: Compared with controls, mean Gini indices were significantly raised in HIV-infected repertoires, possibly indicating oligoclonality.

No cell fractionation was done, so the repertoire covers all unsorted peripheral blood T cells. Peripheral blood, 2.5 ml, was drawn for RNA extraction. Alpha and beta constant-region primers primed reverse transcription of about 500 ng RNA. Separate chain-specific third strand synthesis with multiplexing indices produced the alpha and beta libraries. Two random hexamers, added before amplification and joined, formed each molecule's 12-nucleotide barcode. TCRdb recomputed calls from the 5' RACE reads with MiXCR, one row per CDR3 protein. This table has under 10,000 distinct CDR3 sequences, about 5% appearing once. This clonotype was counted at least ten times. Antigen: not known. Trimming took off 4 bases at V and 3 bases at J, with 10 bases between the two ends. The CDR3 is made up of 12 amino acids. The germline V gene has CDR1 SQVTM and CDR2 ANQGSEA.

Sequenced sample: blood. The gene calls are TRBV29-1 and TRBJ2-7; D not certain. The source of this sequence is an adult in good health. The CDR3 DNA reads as TGCAGCGTTGTTGCAGCTAACTACGAGCAGTACTTC. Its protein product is CSVVAANYEQYF.